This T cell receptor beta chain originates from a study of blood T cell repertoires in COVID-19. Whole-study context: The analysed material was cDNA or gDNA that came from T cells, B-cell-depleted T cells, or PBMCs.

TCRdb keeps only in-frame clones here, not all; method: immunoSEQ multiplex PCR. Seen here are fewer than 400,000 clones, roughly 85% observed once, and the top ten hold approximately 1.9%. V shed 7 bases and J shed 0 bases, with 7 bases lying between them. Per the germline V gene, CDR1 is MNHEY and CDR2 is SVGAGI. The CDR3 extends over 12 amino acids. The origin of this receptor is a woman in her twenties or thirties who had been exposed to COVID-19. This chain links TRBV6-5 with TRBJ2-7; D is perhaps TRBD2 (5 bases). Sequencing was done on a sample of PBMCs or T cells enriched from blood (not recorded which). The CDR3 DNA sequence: TGTGCCAGCAAAGGGAGCTCCTACGAGCAGTACTTC. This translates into CASKGSSYEQYF.